One sample yielded the 23 T cell receptor beta chains listed below, sequenced in a study of cytomegalovirus exposure and HLA in healthy donors. Both 60 Vbeta primers and 13 Jbeta primers went into the PCR. Data came from immunoSEQ multiplex PCR; TCRdb stores just in-frame clones and leaves some out. The table lists 130,000 to 150,000 clones, around three quarters of them singletons. The specimen sequenced was PBMCs. The receptors were gathered from a man aged 40-49 years in good health and CMV-seropositive.

This chain joins TRBV6-1 and TRBJ2-7; 9 nucleotides agree with TRBD1. The CDR3 contains 15 residues. Germline V gene data show CDR1 as MNHNS and CDR2 as SASEGT. Trimming took 4 bases from V and 8 from J; bases not matched to a gene: 12. The CDR3 spells CASSGGQGPSKKQYF. Written as DNA, the CDR3 is TGTGCCAGCAGTGGAGGACAGGGGCCGTCGAAAAAGCAGTACTTC.

The CDR3 sequence is CASSSGLAGAGRETQYF. The CDR3 DNA sequence: TGTGCCAGCAGCTCTGGACTAGCGGGAGCCGGTCGGGAGACCCAGTACTTC. This rearrangement joins TRBV5-4 to TRBJ2-5; TRBD2 matches 13 bases. The CDR3 sequence is 17 residues long. V dropped 3 bases and J dropped 5; count of bases not matched to a gene: 10. Germline V gene data show CDR1 as SGHNT and CDR2 as YYREEE (reference sequence).

The genes are TRBV27 and TRBJ2-5; TRBD2 agrees at 7 bases. Trimming cost V 3 bases and J 4 bases; bases outside gene matches: 8. Germline V gives CDR1 MNHEY, CDR2 SMNVEV (reference sequence). There are 15 residues in the CDR3. The CDR3 region has the DNA TGTGCCAGCAGTTTTGCGCGCGGGAGTGGAGAGACCCAGTACTTC. Residues: CASSFARGSGETQYF.

The genes are TRBV6-1 and TRBJ2-3, with 15 bases matching TRBD2. The CDR3 is 15 amino acids. CDR1 and CDR2 (germline): MNHNS, SASEGT. V shed 4 bases, J shed 7 bases, and the junction held 3 bases outside the gene matches. In nucleotides, the CDR3 is TGTGCCAGCAGTGGGACTAGCGGGGGGGCCAATACGCAGTATTTT. Residues: CASSGTSGGANTQYF.

The J gene is TRBJ1-1, the V gene TRBV19; tentatively, D is TRBD1 (5 bases). CDR3 length: 13 residues. V lost 5 bases, J lost 2 bases, and 9 bases lay in between. Germline V lookup: CDR1 LNHDA, CDR2 SQIVND (reference sequence). CDR3 protein: CASSQGVNTEAFF. Here the CDR3 DNA reads TGTGCCAGTAGTCAAGGGGTTAACACTGAAGCTTTCTTT.

The chain recombines TRBV28 with TRBJ1-1, with 9 bases identical to TRBD1. CDR1 and CDR2 (germline): MDHEN, SYDVKM. CDR3 size: 17 residues. Trimming at V came to 2 bases and at J to 1 base, leaving 8 bases not matched to a gene. The CDR3 DNA follows: TGTGCCAGCAGTTTAACCCCCGGGACAGGGAGGAACACTGAAGCTTTCTTT. Translation gives CASSLTPGTGRNTEAFF.

The gene calls are TRBV6-1 and TRBJ2-7, with TRBD2 matching 11 bases. This CDR3 has 15 residues. The V gene's germline CDR1 is MNHNS and CDR2 SASEGT. The J segment lost 2 bases and the V segment lost 5 bases, leaving 5 bases of the junction unmatched. The CDR3 loop is CASSSGLAETYEQYF. CDR3 DNA: TGTGCCAGCAGTTCGGGACTAGCGGAGACCTACGAGCAGTACTTC.

The genes are TRBV29-1 and TRBJ2-3; no clear D. Germline lookup yields CDR1 SQVTM and CDR2 ANQGSEA. This CDR3 region has 10 residues. Trimming took off 6 bases at V and 3 bases at J, with 4 bases between the two ends. The CDR3: CSVLTDTQYF. The CDR3 DNA sequence: TGCAGCGTGTTAACAGATACGCAGTATTTT.

This chain joins TRBV18 and TRBJ1-1, with 10 bases that match TRBD1. V was clipped by 2 bases and J by 3 bases; unmatched bases: 3. The CDR3 contains 15 residues. Germline V lookup: CDR1 KGHSH, CDR2 LQKENI. In DNA, the CDR3 is TGTGCCAGCTCACCAACCGGGACAGGGGACACTGAAGCTTTCTTT. Translated, it gives CASSPTGTGDTEAFF.

The chain recombines TRBV6-5 with TRBJ1-2; D remains unclear. CDR1 is MNHEY, CDR2 SVGAGI, per germline. The CDR3 loop spans 14 amino acids. V lost 6 bases and J lost 4, with 15 bases in between. The CDR3 DNA reads as TGTGCCAGCAGAGATTTAGCGCCCTTCTATGGCTACACCTTC. Residues: CASRDLAPFYGYTF.

The genes are TRBV4-1 and TRBJ1-2; tentative D call: TRBD1 (6 bases). The CDR3 covers 13 residues. V was pared by 3 bases and J by 5 bases, with 10 bases between. Germline CDR1 and CDR2: MGHRA and YSYEKL. As DNA, the CDR3 is TGCGCCAGCAGCCAGGACAGACAGTATGGCTACACCTTC. Amino acids: CASSQDRQYGYTF.

The rearrangement uses TRBV5-3 and TRBJ2-5, with TRBD2 matching 8 bases. TRBV5-3 is an open reading frame, and its role is uncertain. CDR3 length equals 17 residues. V lost 0 bases, J lost 0 bases, and 7 bases stayed unmatched. The CDR3 DNA reads as TGTGCCAGAAGCTTGGCCGGGTTGCGGGAGGACCAAGAGACCCAGTACTTC. This sequence encodes CARSLAGLREDQETQYF.

This rearrangement joins TRBV7-8 to TRBJ2-7; D remains unclear. Trimming removed 3 bases from V and 7 bases from J, with 16 bases in between. The germline CDR1 and CDR2 sequences are SGHVS and FQNEAQ. The length of the CDR3 is 14 residues. This chain's CDR3 is CASSFQSFNGEQYF. The CDR3 DNA reads as TGTGCCAGCAGCTTCCAGAGTTTCAACGGGGAGCAGTACTTC.

A few counts support this clone. The J gene is TRBJ2-1, the V gene TRBV5-1; 9 bases are a match to TRBD1. The CDR3 loop spans 15 amino acids. V lost 2 bases and J lost 5; bases outside the gene matches: 5. Germline CDR1 reads SGHRS; CDR2 reads YFSETQ. The CDR3 coding sequence is TGCGCCAGCAGCTTCCGGGGACAGGGTAACAATGAGCAGTTCTTC. This codes for CASSFRGQGNNEQFF.

This clone has more than one count but fewer than ten. The chain recombines TRBV2 with TRBJ2-7; D might be TRBD1 (5 bases). V was shortened by 7 bases and J by 4 bases, with 26 bases between the two germline ends. This CDR3 comprises 17 residues. CDR1 and CDR2 from the germline V gene are SNHLY and FYNNEI. The CDR3 protein is CASTRPQGRQSSYEQYF. The CDR3 region has the DNA TGTGCCAGCACCCGCCCCCAGGGCCGACAGTCCTCTTACGAGCAGTACTTC.

This clone occurred a few times. This sequence joins TRBV2 and TRBJ1-1; weak D call: TRBD1 (6 bases). CDR1 SNHLY and CDR2 FYNNEI come from the germline V gene. CDR3 size: 15 residues. The ends were cut back, 1 base at V and 8 bases at J, with 17 bases in the middle. The DNA for the CDR3 is TGTGCCAGCAGTGAAGTGAGTGGGCCCGGGACAGAAGCTTTCTTT. Translating it yields CASSEVSGPGTEAFF.

The rearrangement links TRBV6-5 to TRBJ2-1, with 12 bases aligning to TRBD1. This CDR3 contains 15 residues. With V trimmed by 6 bases and J by 12 bases, 12 bases remained unmatched. Germline CDR1 and CDR2: MNHEY and SVGAGI. The CDR3 DNA reads TGTGCCAGCAGCCTGCCCGGGACAGGGGGCCTTGGGCAGTTCTTC. Its protein product is CASSLPGTGGLGQFF.

This chain links TRBV2 with TRBJ2-1, with D unresolved. This CDR3 contains 12 residues. The V and J ends lost 3 bases and 14 bases respectively, with 14 bases between them. The germline V gene encodes CDR1 SNHLY and CDR2 FYNNEI. The CDR3 region is CASSERTQREFF. The DNA of the CDR3 is TGTGCCAGCAGTGAGCGTACCCAACGGGAGTTCTTC.

The gene calls are TRBV4-3 and TRBJ1-1, with unresolved D. Trimming took off 1 base at V and 1 base at J, with 7 bases between the two ends. CDR1 is LGHNA and CDR2 is YSLEER in the germline V gene. The CDR3 runs 14 residues. The CDR3 sequence is CASSQGHRNTEAFF. The CDR3 bases are TGCGCCAGCAGCCAAGGACACAGGAACACTGAAGCTTTCTTT.

This sequence joins TRBV7-2 and TRBJ1-5; D remains ambiguous. This CDR3 is 13 amino acids long. With 2 bases removed from V and 3 bases from J, the gap between germline ends came to 5 bases. Germline V lookup: CDR1 SGHTA, CDR2 FQGNSA. Here the CDR3 reads CASSLSFNQPQHF. As DNA, the CDR3 is TGTGCCAGCAGCTTATCTTTCAATCAGCCCCAGCATTTT.

This chain uses TRBV7-9 with TRBJ1-1; 9 positions match TRBD1. This CDR3 region has 14 residues. With 5 bases clipped from V and 5 bases from J, the junction kept 6 bases outside the gene matches. CDR1 and CDR2 from the germline V gene are SEHNR and FQNEAQ (reference sequence). CDR3 protein: CASSKQGARTEAFF. The CDR3 DNA is TGTGCCAGCAGCAAACAGGGGGCCCGGACTGAAGCTTTCTTT.

The chain couples TRBV6-6 to TRBJ1-5, with 7 positions matching TRBD1. The germline gives CDR1 MNHNY, CDR2 SVGAGI (reference sequence). This CDR3 has 13 amino acids. Trimming took 8 bases from V and 3 from J; bases not matched to a gene: 4. CDR3 sequence: CASGTVLNQPQHF. The CDR3 coding sequence is TGTGCCAGCGGGACAGTCCTCAATCAGCCCCAGCATTTT.

This sequence joins TRBV6-1 and TRBJ1-5; TRBD1 aligns across 7 bases. The CDR3 totals 18 residues. Germline CDR1 reads MNHNS; CDR2 reads SASEGT. V was clipped by 1 base and J by 4 bases; unmatched bases: 13. The chain's CDR3 is CASSEEPGQTLRNQPQHF. CDR3 in DNA: TGTGCCAGCAGTGAAGAACCGGGACAGACATTAAGGAATCAGCCCCAGCATTTT.